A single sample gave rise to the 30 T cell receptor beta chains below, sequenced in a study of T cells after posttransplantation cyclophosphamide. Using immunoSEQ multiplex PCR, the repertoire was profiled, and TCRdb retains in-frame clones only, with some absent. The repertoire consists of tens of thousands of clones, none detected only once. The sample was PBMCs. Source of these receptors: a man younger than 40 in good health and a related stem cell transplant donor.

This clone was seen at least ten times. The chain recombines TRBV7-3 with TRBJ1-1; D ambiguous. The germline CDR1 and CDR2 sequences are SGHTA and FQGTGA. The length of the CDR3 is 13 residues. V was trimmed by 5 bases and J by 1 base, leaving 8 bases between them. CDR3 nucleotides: TGTGCCAGCAGCCGCACACGGAACACTGAAGCTTTCTTT. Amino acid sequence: CASSRTRNTEAFF.

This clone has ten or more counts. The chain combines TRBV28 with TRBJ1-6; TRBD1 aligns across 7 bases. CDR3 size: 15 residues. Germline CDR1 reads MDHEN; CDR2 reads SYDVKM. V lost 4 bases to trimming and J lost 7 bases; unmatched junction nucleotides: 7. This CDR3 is CASSSRTQGNSPLHF. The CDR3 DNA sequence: TGTGCCAGCAGTTCCCGAACACAGGGGAATTCACCCCTCCACTTT.

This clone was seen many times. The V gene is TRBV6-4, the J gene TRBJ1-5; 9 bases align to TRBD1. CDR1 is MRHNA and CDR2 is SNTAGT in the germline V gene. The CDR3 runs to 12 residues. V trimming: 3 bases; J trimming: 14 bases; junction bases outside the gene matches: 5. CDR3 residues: CASSEGQGAKHF. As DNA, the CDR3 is TGTGCCAGCAGTGAGGGACAGGGCGCAAAGCATTTT.

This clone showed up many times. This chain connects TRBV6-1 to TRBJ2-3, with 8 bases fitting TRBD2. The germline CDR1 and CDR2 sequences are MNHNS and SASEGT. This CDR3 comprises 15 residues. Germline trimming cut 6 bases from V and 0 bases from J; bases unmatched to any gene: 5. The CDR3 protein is CASSWTSPSTDTQYF. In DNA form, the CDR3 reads TGTGCCAGCAGCTGGACTAGCCCAAGCACAGATACGCAGTATTTT.

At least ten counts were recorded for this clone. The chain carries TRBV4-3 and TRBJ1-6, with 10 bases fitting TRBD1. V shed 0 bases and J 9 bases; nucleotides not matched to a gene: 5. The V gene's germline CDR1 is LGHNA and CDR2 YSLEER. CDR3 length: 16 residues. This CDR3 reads CASSQDIGTGASPLHF. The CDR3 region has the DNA TGCGCCAGCAGCCAAGATATAGGGACAGGGGCTTCACCCCTCCACTTT.

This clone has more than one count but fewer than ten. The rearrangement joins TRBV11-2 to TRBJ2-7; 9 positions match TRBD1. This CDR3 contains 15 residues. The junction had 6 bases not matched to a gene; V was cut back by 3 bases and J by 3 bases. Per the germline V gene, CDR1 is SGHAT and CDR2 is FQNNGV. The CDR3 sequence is CASSFTDRGVYEQYF. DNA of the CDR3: TGTGCCAGCAGCTTCACGGACAGGGGAGTCTACGAGCAGTACTTC.

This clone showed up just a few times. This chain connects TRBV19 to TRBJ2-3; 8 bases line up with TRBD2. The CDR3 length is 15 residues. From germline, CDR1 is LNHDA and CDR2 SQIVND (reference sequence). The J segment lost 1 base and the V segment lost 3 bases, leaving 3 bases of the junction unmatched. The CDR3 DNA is TGTGCCAGTAGTATCAGCGGGAGCCGCACAGATACGCAGTATTTT. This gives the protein CASSISGSRTDTQYF.

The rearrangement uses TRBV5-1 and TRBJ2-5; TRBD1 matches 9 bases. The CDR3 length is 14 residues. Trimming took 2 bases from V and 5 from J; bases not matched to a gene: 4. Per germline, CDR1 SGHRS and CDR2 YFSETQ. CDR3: CASSLTGGEETQYF. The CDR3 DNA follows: TGCGCCAGCAGCTTAACAGGGGGCGAGGAGACCCAGTACTTC. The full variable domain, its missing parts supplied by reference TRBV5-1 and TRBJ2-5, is KAGVTQTPRYLIKTRGQQVTLSCSPISGHRSVSWYQQTPGQGLQFLFEYFSETQRNKGNFPGRFSGRQFSNSRSEMNVSTLELGDSALYLCASSLTGGEETQYFGPGTRLLVL.

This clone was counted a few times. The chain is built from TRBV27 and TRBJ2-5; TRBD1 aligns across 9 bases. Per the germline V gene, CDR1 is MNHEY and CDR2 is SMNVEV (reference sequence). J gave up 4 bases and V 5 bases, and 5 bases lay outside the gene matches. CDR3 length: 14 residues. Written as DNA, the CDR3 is TGTGCCAGCAGTCCGGGACAGGGAGGAGAGACCCAGTACTTC. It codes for CASSPGQGGETQYF.

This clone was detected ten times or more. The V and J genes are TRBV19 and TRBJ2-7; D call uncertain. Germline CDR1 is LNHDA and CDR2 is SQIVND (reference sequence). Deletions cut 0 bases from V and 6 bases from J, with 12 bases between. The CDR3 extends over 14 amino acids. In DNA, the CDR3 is TGTGCCAGTAGTATAGATGACGTAGCTACCGAGCAGTACTTC. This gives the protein CASSIDDVATEQYF.

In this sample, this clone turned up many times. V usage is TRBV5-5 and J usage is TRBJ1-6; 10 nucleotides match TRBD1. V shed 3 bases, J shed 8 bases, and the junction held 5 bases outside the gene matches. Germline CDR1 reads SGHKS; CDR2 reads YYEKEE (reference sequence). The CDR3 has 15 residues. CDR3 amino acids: CASSSPGTGDSPLHF. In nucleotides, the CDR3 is TGTGCCAGCAGCTCCCCCGGGACAGGGGATTCACCCCTCCACTTT.

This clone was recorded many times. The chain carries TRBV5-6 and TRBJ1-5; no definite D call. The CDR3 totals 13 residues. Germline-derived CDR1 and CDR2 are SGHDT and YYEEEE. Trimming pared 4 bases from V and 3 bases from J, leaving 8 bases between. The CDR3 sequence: CASSPPSNQPQHF. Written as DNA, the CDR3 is TGTGCCAGCAGCCCCCCCTCCAATCAGCCCCAGCATTTT.

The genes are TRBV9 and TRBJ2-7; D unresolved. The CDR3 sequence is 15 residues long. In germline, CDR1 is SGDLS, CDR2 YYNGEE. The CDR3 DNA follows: TGTGCTAGTTTTTTCAAACAGAAGACGGCATACGAGCAGTACTTC. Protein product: CASFFKQKTAYEQYF.

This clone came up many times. The CDR3 DNA is TGTGCCACCAGCAGAGATGCCAGGGGGCACGATGAGCAGTTCTTC. Its translation is CATSRDARGHDEQFF. The genes are TRBV15 and TRBJ2-1; the match to TRBD1 covers 8 bases. Germline assignment: CDR1 LNHNV and CDR2 YYDKDF (reference sequence). This CDR3 contains 15 residues. V lost 0 bases, J lost 8 bases, and 6 bases stayed unmatched.

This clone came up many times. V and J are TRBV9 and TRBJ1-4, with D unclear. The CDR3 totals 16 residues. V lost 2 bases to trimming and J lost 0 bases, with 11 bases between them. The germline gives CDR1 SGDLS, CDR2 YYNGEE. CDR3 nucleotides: TGTGCCAGCAGCGTCGGCGGCGATGCAACTAATGAAAAACTGTTTTTT. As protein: CASSVGGDATNEKLFF.

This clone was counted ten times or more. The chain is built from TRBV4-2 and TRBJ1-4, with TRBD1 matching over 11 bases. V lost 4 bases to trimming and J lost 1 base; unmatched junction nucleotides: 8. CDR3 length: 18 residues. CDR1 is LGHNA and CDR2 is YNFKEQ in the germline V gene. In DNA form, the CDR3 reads TGTGCCAGCAGCCTAGGACAGGGGGCACAGAGAACTAATGAAAAACTGTTTTTT. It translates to CASSLGQGAQRTNEKLFF.

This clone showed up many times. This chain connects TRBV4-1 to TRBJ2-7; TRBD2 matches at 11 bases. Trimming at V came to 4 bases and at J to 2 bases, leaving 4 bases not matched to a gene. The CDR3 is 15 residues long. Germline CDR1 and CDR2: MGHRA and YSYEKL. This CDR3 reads CASSPTSGGTYEQYF. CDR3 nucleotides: TGCGCCAGCAGCCCAACTAGCGGGGGAACCTACGAGCAGTACTTC.

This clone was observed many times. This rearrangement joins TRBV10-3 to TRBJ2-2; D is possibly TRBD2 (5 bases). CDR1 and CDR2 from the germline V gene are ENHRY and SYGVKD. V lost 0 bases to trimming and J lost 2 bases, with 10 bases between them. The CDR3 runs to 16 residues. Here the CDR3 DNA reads TGTGCCATCAGTGAGTCACGGCTAGCTAACACCGGGGAGCTGTTTTTT. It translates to CAISESRLANTGELFF.

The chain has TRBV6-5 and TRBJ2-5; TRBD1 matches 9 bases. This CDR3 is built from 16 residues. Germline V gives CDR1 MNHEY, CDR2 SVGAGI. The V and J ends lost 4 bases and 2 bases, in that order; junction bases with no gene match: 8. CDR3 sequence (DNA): TGTGCCAGCAGTTCCATCGGACAGGGGCGGCAAGAGACCCAGTACTTC. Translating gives CASSSIGQGRQETQYF.

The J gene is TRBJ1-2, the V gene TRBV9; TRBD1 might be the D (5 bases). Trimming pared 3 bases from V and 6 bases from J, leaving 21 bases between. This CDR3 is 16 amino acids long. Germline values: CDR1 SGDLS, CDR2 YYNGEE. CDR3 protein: CASSGEMQGFSNGYTF. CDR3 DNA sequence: TGTGCCAGCAGCGGAGAGATGCAGGGATTTTCAAATGGCTACACCTTC.

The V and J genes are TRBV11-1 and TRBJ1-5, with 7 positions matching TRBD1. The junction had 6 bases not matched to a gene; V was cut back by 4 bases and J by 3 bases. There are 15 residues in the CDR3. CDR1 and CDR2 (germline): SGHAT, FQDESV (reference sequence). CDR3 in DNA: TGTGCCAGCAGCTCCCCGGGACAGTCCAATCAGCCCCAGCATTTT. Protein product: CASSSPGQSNQPQHF.

CDR3 loop: CASSPTQGAVSPLHF. Here the CDR3 DNA reads TGTGCCAGCAGTCCAACACAGGGGGCGGTTTCACCCCTCCACTTT. The V and J genes are TRBV6-1 and TRBJ1-6; 9 positions agree with TRBD1. Germline V gene data show CDR1 as MNHNS and CDR2 as SASEGT. The CDR3 is 15 amino acids. Germline trimming cut 5 bases from V and 9 bases from J; bases unmatched to any gene: 8.

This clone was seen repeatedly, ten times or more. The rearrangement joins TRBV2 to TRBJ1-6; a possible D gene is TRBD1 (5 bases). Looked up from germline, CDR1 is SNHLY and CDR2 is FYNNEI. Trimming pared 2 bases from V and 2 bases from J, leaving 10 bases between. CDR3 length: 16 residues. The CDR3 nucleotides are TGTGCCAGCAGTGAATATACAGGAACCTATAATTCACCCCTCCACTTT. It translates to CASSEYTGTYNSPLHF. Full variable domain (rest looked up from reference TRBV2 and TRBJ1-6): EPEVTQTPSHQVTQMGQEVILRCVPISNHLYFYWYRQILGQKVEFLVSFYNNEISEKSEIFDDQFSVERPDGSNFTLKIRSTKLEDSAMYFCASSEYTGTYNSPLHFGNGTRLTVT.

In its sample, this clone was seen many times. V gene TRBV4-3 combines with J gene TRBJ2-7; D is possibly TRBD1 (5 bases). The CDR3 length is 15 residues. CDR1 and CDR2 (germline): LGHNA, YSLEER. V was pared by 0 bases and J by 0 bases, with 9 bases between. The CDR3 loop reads CASSQDRGSSYEQYF. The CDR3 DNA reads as TGCGCCAGCAGCCAAGATAGGGGTAGCTCCTACGAGCAGTACTTC.

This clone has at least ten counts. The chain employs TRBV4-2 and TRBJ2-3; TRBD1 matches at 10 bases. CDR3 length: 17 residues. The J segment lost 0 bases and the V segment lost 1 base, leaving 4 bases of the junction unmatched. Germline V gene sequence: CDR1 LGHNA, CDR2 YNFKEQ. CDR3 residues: CASSQVTGGTSTDTQYF. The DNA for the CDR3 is TGTGCCAGCAGCCAAGTGACAGGGGGCACCAGCACAGATACGCAGTATTTT.

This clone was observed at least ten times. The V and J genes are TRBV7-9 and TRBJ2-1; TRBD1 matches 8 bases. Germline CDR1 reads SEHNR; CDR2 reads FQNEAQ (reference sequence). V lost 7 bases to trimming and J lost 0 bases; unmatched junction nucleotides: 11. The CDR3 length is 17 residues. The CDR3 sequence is CASTLGRGQSSYNEQFF. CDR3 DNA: TGTGCCAGCACCTTGGGCAGGGGGCAAAGCTCCTACAATGAGCAGTTCTTC.

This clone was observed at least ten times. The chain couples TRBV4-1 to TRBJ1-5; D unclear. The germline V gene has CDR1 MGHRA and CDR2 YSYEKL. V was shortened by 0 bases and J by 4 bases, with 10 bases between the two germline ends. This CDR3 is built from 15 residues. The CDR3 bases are TGCGCCAGCAGCCAAGATTGGCCGCAGAATCAGCCCCAGCATTTT. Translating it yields CASSQDWPQNQPQHF.

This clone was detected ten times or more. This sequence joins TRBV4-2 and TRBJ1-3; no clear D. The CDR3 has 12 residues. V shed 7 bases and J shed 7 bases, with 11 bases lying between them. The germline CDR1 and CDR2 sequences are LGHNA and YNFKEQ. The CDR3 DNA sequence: TGTGCCAGCACCGAACCCCAGAACACCATATATTTT. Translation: CASTEPQNTIYF.

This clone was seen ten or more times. CDR3 coding DNA: TGTGCCAGCAGCTTAACTAGCGGGTACAATGAGCAGTTCTTC. Its protein is CASSLTSGYNEQFF. The chain couples TRBV7-9 to TRBJ2-1; 9 bases agree with TRBD2. This CDR3 has 14 residues. V was clipped by 2 bases and J by 4 bases; unmatched bases: 0. Germline CDR1 SEHNR, CDR2 FQNEAQ (reference sequence).

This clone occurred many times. CDR3 nucleotides: TGTGCCAGCAGTTGGGTACAGGGAGCTCTCTATGGCTACACCTTC. Protein: CASSWVQGALYGYTF. V usage is TRBV6-2 or TRBV6-3 and J usage is TRBJ1-2; weak D call: TRBD1 (6 bases). The CDR3 is made up of 15 amino acids. Germline V lookup: CDR1 MNHEY, CDR2 SVGEGT. Trimming removed 4 bases at V and 4 bases at J, with 16 bases between.